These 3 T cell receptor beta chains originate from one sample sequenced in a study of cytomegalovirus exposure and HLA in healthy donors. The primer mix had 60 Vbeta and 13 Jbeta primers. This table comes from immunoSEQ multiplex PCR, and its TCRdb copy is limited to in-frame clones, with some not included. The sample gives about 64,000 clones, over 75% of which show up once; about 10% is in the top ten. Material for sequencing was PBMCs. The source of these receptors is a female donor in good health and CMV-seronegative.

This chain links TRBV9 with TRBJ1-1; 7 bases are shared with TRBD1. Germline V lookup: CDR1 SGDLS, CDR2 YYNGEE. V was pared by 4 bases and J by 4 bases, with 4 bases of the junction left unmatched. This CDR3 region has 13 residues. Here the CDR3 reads CASSLNRGTEAFF. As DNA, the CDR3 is TGTGCCAGCAGCTTAAACAGGGGCACTGAAGCTTTCTTT.

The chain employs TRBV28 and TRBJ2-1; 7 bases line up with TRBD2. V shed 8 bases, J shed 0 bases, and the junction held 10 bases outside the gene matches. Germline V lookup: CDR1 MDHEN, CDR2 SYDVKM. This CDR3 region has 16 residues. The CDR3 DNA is TGTGCCAGCGGTGAATTGGGGGGGGGCTCCTACAATGAGCAGTTCTTC. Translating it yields CASGELGGGSYNEQFF.

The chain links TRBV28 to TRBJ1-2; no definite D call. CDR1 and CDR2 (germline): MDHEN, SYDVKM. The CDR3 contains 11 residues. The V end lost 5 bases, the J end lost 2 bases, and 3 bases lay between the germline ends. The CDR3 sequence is CASSENYGYTF. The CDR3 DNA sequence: TGTGCCAGCAGTGAGAACTATGGCTACACCTTC.